This is a list of T cell receptor beta chains from one sample in a study of CD4+ T cells in melanoma. The assay was immunoSEQ multiplex PCR, and TCRdb's table has in-frame clones only and misses some. Of 110,000 to 150,000 clones in the sample, 85% to 95% were seen once. The receptors come from a human donor with melanoma. CDR3s include the opening cysteine and the closing phenylalanine or tryptophan. The D gene is left open where the match is weak. Expanded clones are given a class, and other clones once, few, many or no size at all.

>TRBV19|NA|once|TRBJ1-1
TGTGCCAGTAGTCGGGACCCGGGCGTCGAGTCAGAAGCTTTCTTT
CASSRDPGVESEAFF
>TRBV19|TRBD1|NA|TRBJ1-2
TGTGCCAGTAGTAAGAAGGGGGCGCAGGACTATGGCTACACCTTC
CASSKKGAQDYGYTF
>TRBV15|NA|NA|TRBJ2-4
TGTGCCACCAGCCCCTCGCGGCAGGGGGCCAAAAACATTCAGTACTTC
CATSPSRQGAKNIQYF
>TRBV5-4|NA|NA|TRBJ2-5
TGTGCCAGCAGCTTCGGACAGCAAGAGACCCAGTACTTC
CASSFGQQETQYF
>TRBV7-2|NA|NA|TRBJ2-2
TGTGCCAGCAGCTTAGGCAGCATGAACACCGGGGAGCTGTTTTTT
CASSLGSMNTGELFF
>TRBV6-1|NA|NA|TRBJ2-1
TGTGCCAGCAGTGCGGTGGGGCTCTACAATGAGCAGTTCTTC
CASSAVGLYNEQFF
>TRBV7-9|NA|NA|TRBJ2-1
TGTGCCAGCAGCTCGTGGCAGGGGGGATTCAATGAGCAGTTCTTC
CASSSWQGGFNEQFF
>TRBV7-2|TRBD2|NA|TRBJ2-2
TGTGCCAGCAGCTTAATAGCGGGGGCCCGCGGGGAGCTGTTTTTT
CASSLIAGARGELFF
>TRBV14|NA|NA|TRBJ1-3
TGTGCCAGCAGCCCTTACTGGGCCGACTCTGGAAACACCATATATTTT
CASSPYWADSGNTIYF
>TRBV6-1|NA|NA|TRBJ2-1
TGTGCCAGCAGTGAATACTTCGGCTCAGGAGGGGTCTACAATGAGCAGTTCTTC
CASSEYFGSGGVYNEQFF
>TRBV7-9|NA|NA|TRBJ2-7
TGTGCCAGCAGCAAAACGGGACGACGAGGCGAGCAGTACTTC
CASSKTGRRGEQYF
>TRBV18|TRBD2|NA|TRBJ2-5
TGTGCCAGCTCACCCACTAGCGGCCAAGAGACCCAGTACTTC
CASSPTSGQETQYF
>TRBV13|NA|NA|TRBJ2-7
TGTGCCAGCAGCTTAGAGGGTCAGGGCTACGAGCAGTACTTC
CASSLEGQGYEQYF
>TRBV19|NA|few|TRBJ2-3
TGTGCCAGTAAGCTGTCTAGCAGAGATACGCAGTATTTT
CASKLSSRDTQYF
>TRBV11-2|NA|NA|TRBJ1-1
TGTGCCAGCAGCCGAGACAGAGTGAACACTGAAGCTTTCTTT
CASSRDRVNTEAFF
>TRBV6-5|NA|NA|TRBJ1-2
TGTGCCAGCAGTTCCCGAGGACCTCGCGGCTACACCTTC
CASSSRGPRGYTF
>TRBV4-1|TRBD1|NA|TRBJ1-5
TGCGCCAGCAGCCAACCCTCACAGGGGTATCAGCCCCAGCATTTT
CASSQPSQGYQPQHF
>TRBV5-4|NA|NA|TRBJ1-6
TGTGCCAGCAGCCCGGACCTGGTTGGCAACCCCCTCCACTTT
CASSPDLVGNPLHF
>TRBV5-5|NA|NA|TRBJ2-7
TGTGCCAGCAGCTTGGTTCCCTCGAACTACGAGCAGTACTTC
CASSLVPSNYEQYF
>TRBV18|NA|few|TRBJ1-6
TGTGCCAGCTCACCTCGTCGCGAGAATTCACCCCTCCACTTT
CASSPRRENSPLHF
>TRBV18|NA|NA|TRBJ2-1
TGTGCCAGCTCACCACCTTCGAGTAACGAGCAGTTCTTC
CASSPPSSNEQFF
>TRBV7-3|NA|NA|TRBJ2-1
TGTGCCAGCAGATTAGAAAGTAGCTCCTACAATGAGCAGTTCTTC
CASRLESSSYNEQFF
>TRBV4-2|NA|once|TRBJ2-3
TGTGCCAGCAGCCAAGCCCCTTGGGACAGCACAGATACGCAGTATTTT
CASSQAPWDSTDTQYF
>TRBV15|TRBD1|NA|TRBJ1-1
TGTGCCACCAGCAAACGGGACAGGGCCCTTCGAAGGAACACTGAAGCTTTCTTT
CATSKRDRALRRNTEAFF